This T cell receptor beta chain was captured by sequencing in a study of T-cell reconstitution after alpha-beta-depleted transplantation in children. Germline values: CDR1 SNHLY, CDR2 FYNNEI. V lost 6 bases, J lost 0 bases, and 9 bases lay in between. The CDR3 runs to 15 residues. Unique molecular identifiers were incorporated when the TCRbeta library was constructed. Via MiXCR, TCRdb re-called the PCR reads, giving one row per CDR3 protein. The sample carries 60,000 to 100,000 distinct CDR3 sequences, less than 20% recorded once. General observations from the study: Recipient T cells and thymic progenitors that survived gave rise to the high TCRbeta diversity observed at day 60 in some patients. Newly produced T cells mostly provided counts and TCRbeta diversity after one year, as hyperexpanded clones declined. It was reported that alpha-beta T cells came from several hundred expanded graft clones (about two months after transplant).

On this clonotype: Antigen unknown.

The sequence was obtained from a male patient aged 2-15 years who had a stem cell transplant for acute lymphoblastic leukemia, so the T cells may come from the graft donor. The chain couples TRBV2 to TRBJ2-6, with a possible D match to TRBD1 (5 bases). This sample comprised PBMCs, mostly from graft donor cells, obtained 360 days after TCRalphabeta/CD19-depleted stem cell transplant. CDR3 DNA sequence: TGTGCCAGCAGCGACAGCAGCTCTGGGGCCAACGTCCTGACTTTC. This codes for CASSDSSSGANVLTF.